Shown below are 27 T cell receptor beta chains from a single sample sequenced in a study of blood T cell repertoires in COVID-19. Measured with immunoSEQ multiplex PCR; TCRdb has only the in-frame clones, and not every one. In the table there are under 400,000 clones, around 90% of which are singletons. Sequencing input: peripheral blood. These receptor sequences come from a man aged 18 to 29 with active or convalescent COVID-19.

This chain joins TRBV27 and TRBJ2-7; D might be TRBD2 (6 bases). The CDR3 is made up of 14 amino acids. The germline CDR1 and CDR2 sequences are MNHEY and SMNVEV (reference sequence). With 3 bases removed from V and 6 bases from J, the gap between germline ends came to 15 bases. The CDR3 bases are TGTGCCAGCAGTTTTACAGGCCCAGCGGGCGAGCAGTACTTC. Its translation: CASSFTGPAGEQYF.

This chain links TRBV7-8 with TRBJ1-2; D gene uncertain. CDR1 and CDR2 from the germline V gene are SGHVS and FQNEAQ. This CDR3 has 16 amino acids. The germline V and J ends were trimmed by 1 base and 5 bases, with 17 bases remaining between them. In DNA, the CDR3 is TGTGCCAGCAGCTTAGGCCTCCGATCAGCGTCATATGGCTACACCTTC. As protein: CASSLGLRSASYGYTF.

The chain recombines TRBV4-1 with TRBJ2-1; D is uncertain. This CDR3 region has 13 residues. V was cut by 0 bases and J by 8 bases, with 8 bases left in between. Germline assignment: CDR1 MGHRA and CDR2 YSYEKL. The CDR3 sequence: CASSQDAVDEQFF. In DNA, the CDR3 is TGCGCCAGCAGCCAAGATGCAGTCGATGAGCAGTTCTTC.

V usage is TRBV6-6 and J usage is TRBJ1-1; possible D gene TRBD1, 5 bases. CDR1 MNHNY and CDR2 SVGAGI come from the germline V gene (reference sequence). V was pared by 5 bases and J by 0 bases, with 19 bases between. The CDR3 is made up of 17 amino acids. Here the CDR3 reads CASSRGGLGHLNTEAFF. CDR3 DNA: TGTGCCAGCAGTCGAGGTGGTCTCGGACACCTGAACACTGAAGCTTTCTTT.

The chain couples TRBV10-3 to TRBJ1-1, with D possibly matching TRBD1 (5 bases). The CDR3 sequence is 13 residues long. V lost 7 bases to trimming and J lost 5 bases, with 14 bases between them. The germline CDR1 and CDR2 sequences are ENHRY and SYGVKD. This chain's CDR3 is CAIKKQDTTEAFF. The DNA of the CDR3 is TGTGCCATCAAGAAACAGGATACAACTGAAGCTTTCTTT.

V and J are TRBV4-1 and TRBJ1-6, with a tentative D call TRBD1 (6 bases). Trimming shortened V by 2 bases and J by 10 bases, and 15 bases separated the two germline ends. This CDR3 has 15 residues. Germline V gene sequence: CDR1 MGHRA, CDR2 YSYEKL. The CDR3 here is CASSQTGQKVSPLHF. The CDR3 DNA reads TGCGCCAGCAGCCAAACCGGACAGAAGGTATCACCCCTCCACTTT.

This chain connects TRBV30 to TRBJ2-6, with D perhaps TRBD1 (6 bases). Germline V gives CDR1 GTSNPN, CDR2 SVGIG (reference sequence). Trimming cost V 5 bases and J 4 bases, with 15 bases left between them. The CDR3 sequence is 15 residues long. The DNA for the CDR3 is TGTGCCTGGTTGAAACGACAGGCCGGGGCCAACGTCCTGACTTTC. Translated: CAWLKRQAGANVLTF. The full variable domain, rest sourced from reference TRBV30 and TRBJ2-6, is SQTIHQWPATLVQPVGSPLSLECTVEGTSNPNLYWYRQAAGRGLQLLFYSVGIGQISSEVPQNLSASRPQDRQFILSSKKLLLSDSGFYLCAWLKRQAGANVLTFGAGSRLTVL.

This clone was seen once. The chain's CDR3 is CASSHGTATNEKLFF. The CDR3 DNA sequence: TGCGCCAGCAGCCATGGGACAGCAACTAATGAAAAACTGTTTTTT. This rearrangement joins TRBV4-1 to TRBJ1-4; TRBD1 matches at 7 bases. In germline, CDR1 is MGHRA, CDR2 YSYEKL. With V trimmed by 3 bases and J by 0 bases, 1 base remained unmatched. This CDR3 region has 15 residues.

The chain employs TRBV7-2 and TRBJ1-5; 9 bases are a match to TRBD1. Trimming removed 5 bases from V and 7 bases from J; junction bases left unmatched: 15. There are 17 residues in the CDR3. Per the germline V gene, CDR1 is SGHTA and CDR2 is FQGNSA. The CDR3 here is CASSKTGQGVPRQPQHF. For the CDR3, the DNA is TGTGCCAGCAGCAAAACGGGACAGGGAGTTCCCAGGCAGCCCCAGCATTTT.

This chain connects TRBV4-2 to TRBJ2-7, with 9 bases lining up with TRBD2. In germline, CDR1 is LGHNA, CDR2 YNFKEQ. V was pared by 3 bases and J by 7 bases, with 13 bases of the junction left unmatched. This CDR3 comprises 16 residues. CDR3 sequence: CASSHTGGAGGREQYF. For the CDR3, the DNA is TGTGCCAGCAGCCACACTGGGGGAGCGGGAGGTAGAGAGCAGTACTTC.

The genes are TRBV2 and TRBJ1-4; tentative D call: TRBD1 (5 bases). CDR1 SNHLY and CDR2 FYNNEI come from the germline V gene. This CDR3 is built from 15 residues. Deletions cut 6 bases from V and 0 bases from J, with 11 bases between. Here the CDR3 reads CASSDDRATNEKLFF. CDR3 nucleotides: TGTGCCAGCAGCGACGACAGAGCAACTAATGAAAAACTGTTTTTT.

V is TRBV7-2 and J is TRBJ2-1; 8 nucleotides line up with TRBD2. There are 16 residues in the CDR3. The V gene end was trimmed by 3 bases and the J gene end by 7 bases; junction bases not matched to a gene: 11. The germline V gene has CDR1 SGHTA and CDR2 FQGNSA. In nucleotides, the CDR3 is TGTGCCAGCAGCTTCAAAGCGGGAGTTTTTATGAATGAGCAGTTCTTC. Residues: CASSFKAGVFMNEQFF. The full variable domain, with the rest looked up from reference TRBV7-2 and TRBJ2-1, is GAGVSQSPSNKVTEKGKDVELRCDPISGHTALYWYRQSLGQGLEFLIYFQGNSAPDKSGLPSDRFSAERTGGSVSTLTIQRTQQEDSAVYLCASSFKAGVFMNEQFFGPGTRLTVL.

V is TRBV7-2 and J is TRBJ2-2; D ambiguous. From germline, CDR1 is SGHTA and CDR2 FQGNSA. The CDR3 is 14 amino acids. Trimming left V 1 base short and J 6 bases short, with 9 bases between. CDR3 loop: CASSLGPSAGELFF. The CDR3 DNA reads TGTGCCAGCAGCTTAGGTCCCTCCGCCGGGGAGCTGTTTTTT.

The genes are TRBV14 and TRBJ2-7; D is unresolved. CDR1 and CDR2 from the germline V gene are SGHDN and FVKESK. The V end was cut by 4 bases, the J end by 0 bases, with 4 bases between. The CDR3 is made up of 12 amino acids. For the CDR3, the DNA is TGTGCCAGCAGCCCGGGCTCCTACGAGCAGTACTTC. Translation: CASSPGSYEQYF.

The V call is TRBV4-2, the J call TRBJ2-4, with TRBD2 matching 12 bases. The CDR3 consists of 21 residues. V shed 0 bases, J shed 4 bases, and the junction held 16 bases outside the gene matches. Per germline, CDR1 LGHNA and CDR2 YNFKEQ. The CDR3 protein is CASSQDGNGLAGGRSKNIQYF. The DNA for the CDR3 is TGTGCCAGCAGCCAAGATGGTAACGGCCTAGCGGGGGGGCGTTCTAAAAACATTCAGTACTTC.

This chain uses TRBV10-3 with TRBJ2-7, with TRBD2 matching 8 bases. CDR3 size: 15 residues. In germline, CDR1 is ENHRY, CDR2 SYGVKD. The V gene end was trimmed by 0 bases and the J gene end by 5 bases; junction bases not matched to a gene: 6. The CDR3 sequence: CAISESGGRLNEQYF. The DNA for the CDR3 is TGTGCCATCAGTGAGTCCGGCGGGAGGCTCAACGAGCAGTACTTC.

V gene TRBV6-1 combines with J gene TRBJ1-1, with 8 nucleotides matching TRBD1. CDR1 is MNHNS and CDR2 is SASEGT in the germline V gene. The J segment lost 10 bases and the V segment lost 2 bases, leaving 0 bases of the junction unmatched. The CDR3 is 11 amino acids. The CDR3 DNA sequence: TGTGCCAGCAGTGAAACAGGGGGAGCTTTCTTT. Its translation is CASSETGGAFF.

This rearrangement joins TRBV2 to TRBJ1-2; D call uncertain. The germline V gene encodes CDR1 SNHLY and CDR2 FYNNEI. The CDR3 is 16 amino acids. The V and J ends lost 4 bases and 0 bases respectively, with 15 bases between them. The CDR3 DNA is TGTGCCAGCAGTGTTTACGTTACGAGAACTAACTATGGCTACACCTTC. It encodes CASSVYVTRTNYGYTF.

This chain's CDR3 is CASRSSRGSGNTIYF. The CDR3, as DNA: TGTGCCAGTAGGAGCAGCCGGGGCTCTGGAAACACCATATATTTT. The V call is TRBV19, the J call TRBJ1-3; D is ambiguous. Between the trimmed V and J ends, which lost 6 bases and 0 bases, there was a span of 12 bases. Germline V gene data show CDR1 as LNHDA and CDR2 as SQIVND (reference sequence). The CDR3 extends over 15 amino acids.

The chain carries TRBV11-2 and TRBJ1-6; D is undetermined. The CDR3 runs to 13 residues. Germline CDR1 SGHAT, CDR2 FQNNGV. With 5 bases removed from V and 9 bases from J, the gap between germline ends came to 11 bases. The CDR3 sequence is CASSPTFSSPLHF. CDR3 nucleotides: TGTGCCAGCAGCCCTACCTTTAGTTCACCCCTCCACTTT.

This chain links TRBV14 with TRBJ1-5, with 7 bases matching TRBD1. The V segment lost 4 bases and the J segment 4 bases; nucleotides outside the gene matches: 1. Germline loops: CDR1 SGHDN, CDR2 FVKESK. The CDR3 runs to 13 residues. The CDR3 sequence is CASSPGQNQPQHF. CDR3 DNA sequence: TGTGCCAGCAGCCCGGGACAGAATCAGCCCCAGCATTTT. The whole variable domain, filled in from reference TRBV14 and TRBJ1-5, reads EAGVTQFPSHSVIEKGQTVTLRCDPISGHDNLYWYRRVMGKEIKFLLHFVKESKQDESGMPNNRFLAERTGGTYSTLKVQPAELEDSGVYFCASSPGQNQPQHFGDGTRLSIL.

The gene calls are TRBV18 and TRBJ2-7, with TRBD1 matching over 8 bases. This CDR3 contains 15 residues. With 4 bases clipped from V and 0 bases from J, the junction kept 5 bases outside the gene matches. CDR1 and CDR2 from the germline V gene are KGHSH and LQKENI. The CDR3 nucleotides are TGTGCCAGCTCACTAACAGGGGGTATCTCCTACGAGCAGTACTTC. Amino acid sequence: CASSLTGGISYEQYF. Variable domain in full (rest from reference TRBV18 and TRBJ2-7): NAGVMQNPRHLVRRRGQEARLRCSPMKGHSHVYWYRQLPEEGLKFMVYLQKENIIDESGMPKERFSAEFPKEGPSILRIQQVVRGDSAAYFCASSLTGGISYEQYFGPGTRLTVT.

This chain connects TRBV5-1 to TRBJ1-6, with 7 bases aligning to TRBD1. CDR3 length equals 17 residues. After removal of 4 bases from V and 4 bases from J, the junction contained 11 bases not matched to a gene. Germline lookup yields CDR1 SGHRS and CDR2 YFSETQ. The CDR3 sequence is CASSTSGTASYNSPLHF. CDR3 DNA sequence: TGCGCCAGCAGCACGTCCGGGACAGCAAGTTATAATTCACCCCTCCACTTT.

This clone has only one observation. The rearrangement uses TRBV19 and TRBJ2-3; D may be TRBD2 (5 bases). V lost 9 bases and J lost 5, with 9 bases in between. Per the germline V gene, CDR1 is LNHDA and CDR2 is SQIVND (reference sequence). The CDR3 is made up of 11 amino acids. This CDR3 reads CASREGDTQYF. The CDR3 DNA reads TGTGCCAGCCGGGAAGGAGATACGCAGTATTTT.

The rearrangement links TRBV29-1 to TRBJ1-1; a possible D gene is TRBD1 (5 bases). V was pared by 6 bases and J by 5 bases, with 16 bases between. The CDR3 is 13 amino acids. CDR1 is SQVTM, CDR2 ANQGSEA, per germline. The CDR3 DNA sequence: TGCAGCGTGGCAGGGCCGGGGGGAACTGAAGCTTTCTTT. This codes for CSVAGPGGTEAFF.

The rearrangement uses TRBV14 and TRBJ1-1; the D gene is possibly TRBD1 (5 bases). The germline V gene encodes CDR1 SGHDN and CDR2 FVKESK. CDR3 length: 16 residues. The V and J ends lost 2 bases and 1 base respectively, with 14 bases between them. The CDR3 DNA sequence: TGTGCCAGCAGCCAATACCGACAGATAACGAACACTGAAGCTTTCTTT. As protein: CASSQYRQITNTEAFF.

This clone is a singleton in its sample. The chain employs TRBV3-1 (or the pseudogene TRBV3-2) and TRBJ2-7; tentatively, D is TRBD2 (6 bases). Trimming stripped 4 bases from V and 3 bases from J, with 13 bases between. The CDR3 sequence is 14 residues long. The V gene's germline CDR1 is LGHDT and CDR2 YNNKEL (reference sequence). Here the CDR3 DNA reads TGTGCCAGCAGCCTTATATTGGGGGGCTACGAGCAGTACTTC. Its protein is CASSLILGGYEQYF.